Reported below is one TCR beta chain. No cognate antigen has been identified for it. Base qualities are missing; no much larger clone stands one base away. Trimming at the junction amounts to 5 bases on V and 1 base on J, and the germline ends lie 8 bases apart. The germline V gene sets CDR1 to SQVTM and CDR2 to ANQGSEA. Its CDR3 holds 12 amino acids, cysteine through phenylalanine. The sequence is cut down to CDR3 DNA, 36 bases in frame from base 1. The entry originates in a study of blood T cell repertoires in COVID-19 (dated by TCRdb to between 2020 and 2021). Turning to the overall study: Samples covering the acute and convalescent phases of COVID-19 were provided by collaborators in the United States, Italy and Spain. The dataset comprised deeply sampled blood TCRbeta repertoires from subjects exposed to, actively infected with, or recovered from COVID-19. The prospective study material was composed of cDNA or gDNA derived from T cells, B-cell-depleted T cells, or PBMCs. Where available, HLA class I and class II types were taken from metadata supplied by the sample provider and were not determined by assay-based typing. Nearly every sample came with metadata listing a de-identified subject ID, COVID-19 status, age in years and sex. The repertoires were released in a freely available public database meant as a resource for research on the immune response to SARS-CoV-2. Samples came from the ongoing ImmuneRACE study (first 160 participants) plus 1,254 subjects from 6 global collaborators.

The full study reports these points: The amount of clinical and demographic metadata varied by source and participant and was provided uncurated.

Whole blood was collected in K2EDTA tubes by collaborating institutions according to the institutions' own protocols. Collaborator samples were shipped for TCRbeta analysis as frozen whole blood, isolated PBMCs, or DNA extracted from either sample type. The immunoSEQ Assay, a bias-controlled multiplex PCR, was used to amplify TCRbeta CDR3 regions from genomic DNA. As for the original processing: The number of nucleated cells in each sample was estimated from the amplification of reference gene primers within the assay. Sequence reads were collapsed and filtered to measure the absolute abundance of every unique TCRbeta CDR3 rearrangement. For each sample, productive Simpson clonality was calculated as the square root of Simpson's diversity index over productive rearrangements. TCRdb re-hosts the immuneACCESS table, in-frame sequences only. Its copies lack some clones; in the studies checked, an unresolved V gene accounts for under half of them, and the cause for the rest is not known. That table furnishes V, J and clone size, whereas the DNA furnished D and trimming. A total of about 140,000 clones appear in this sample, 76% of them only once. The ten top clones hold 4.5% to 5% of the sample.

The source of this sequence is an elderly woman with active or convalescent COVID-19. Material: peripheral blood. The V and J genes are TRBV29-1 and TRBJ1-1; the D gene lacks a confident call. The DNA sequence follows: TGCAGCGTTCAATCCGGGAACACTGAAGCTTTCTTT. Its product reads: CSVQSGNTEAFF.